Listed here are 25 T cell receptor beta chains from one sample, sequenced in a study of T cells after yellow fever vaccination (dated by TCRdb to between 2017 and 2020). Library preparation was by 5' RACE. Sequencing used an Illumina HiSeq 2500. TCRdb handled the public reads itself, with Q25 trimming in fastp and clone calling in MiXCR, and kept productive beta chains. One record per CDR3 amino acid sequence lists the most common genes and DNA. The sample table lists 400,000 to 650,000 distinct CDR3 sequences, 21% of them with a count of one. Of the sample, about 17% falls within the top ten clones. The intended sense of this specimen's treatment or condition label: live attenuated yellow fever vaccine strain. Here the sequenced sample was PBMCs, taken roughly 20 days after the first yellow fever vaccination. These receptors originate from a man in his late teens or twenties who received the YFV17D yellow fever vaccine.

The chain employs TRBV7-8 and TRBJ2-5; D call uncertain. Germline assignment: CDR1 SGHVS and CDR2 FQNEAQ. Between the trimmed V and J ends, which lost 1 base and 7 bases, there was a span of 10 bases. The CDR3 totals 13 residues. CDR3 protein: CASSLGTVGTQYF. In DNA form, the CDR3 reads TGTGCCAGCAGCTTAGGCACCGTCGGGACCCAGTACTTC. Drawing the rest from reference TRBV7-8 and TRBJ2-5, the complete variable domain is GAGVSQSPRYKVAKRGQDVALRCDPISGHVSLFWYQQALGQGPEFLTYFQNEAQLDKSGLPSDRFFAERPEGSVSTLKIQRTQQEDSAVYLCASSLGTVGTQYFGPGTRLLVL.

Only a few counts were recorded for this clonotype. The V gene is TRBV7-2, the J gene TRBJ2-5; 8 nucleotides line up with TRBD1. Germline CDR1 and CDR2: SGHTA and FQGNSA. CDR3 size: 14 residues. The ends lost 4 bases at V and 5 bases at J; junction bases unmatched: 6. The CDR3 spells CASSYTGGWETQYF. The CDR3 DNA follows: TGTGCCAGCAGCTACACAGGGGGTTGGGAGACCCAGTACTTC.

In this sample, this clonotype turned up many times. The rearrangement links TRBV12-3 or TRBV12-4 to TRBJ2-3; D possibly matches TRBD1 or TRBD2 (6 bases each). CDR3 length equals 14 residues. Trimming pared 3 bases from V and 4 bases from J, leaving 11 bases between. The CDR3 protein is CASSFGGLADTQYF. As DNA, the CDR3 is TGTGCCAGCAGTTTCGGGGGCTTGGCAGATACGCAGTATTTT.

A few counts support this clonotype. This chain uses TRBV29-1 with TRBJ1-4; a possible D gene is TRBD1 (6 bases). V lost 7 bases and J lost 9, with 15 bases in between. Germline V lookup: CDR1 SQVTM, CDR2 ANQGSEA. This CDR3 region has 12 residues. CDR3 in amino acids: CSGATGGQKLFF. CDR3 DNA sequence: TGCAGCGGGGCGACAGGCGGCCAAAAACTGTTTTTT.

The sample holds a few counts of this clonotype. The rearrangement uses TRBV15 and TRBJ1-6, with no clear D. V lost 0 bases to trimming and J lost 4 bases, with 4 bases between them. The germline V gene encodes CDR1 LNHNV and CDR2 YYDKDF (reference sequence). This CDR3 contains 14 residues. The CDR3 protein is CATSRDVYNSPLHF. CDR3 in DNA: TGTGCCACCAGCAGAGATGTTTATAATTCACCCCTCCACTTT.

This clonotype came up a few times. Written as DNA, the CDR3 is TGTGCCAGCAGCCTGCAAGGGGGACAGGGGGAGCAGTACTTC. Protein sequence: CASSLQGGQGEQYF. The chain is built from TRBV7-2 and TRBJ2-7; TRBD1 agrees at 10 bases. Trimming took 5 bases from V and 7 from J; bases not matched to a gene: 8. The germline gives CDR1 SGHTA, CDR2 FQGNSA. The CDR3 is 14 amino acids.

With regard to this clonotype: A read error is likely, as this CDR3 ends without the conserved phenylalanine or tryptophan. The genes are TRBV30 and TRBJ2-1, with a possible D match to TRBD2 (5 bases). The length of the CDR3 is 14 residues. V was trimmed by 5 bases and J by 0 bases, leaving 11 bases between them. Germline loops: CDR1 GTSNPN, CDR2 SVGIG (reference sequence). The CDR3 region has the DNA TGTGCCTGGGCGGTAGGGAGCTCCTACAATGAGCAGTTCTTA. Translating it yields CAWAVGSSYNEQFL.

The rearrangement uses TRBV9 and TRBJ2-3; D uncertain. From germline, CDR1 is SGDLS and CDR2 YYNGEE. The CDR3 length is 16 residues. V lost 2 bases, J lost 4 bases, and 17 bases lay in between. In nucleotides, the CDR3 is TGTGCCAGCAGCGTTTTCGCAGGTACGGAGCCAGATACGCAGTATTTT. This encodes CASSVFAGTEPDTQYF.

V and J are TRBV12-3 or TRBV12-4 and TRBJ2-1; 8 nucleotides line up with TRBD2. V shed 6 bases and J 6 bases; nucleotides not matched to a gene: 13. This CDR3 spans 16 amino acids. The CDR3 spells CASSTGGTRRLNEQFF. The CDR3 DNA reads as TGTGCCAGCAGCACCGGAGGGACTAGGAGACTCAATGAGCAGTTCTTC.

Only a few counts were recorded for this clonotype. This CDR3 is CASSNSRGGEDEQFF. The CDR3 nucleotides read TGTGCCAGCAGCAATAGCCGCGGCGGGGAGGATGAGCAGTTCTTC. The chain has TRBV3-1 and TRBJ2-1; the D gene is possibly TRBD2 (6 bases). Germline V gives CDR1 LGHDT, CDR2 YNNKEL (reference sequence). The CDR3 length is 15 residues. The V end lost 5 bases, the J end lost 8 bases, and 19 bases lay between the germline ends.

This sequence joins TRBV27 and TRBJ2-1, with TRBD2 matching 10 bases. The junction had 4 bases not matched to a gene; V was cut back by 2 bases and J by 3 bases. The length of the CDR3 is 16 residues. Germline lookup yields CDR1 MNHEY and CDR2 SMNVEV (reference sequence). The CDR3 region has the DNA TGTGCCAGCAGTTTAGAGCGGGGGGGCGGCTACAATGAGCAGTTCTTC. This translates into CASSLERGGGYNEQFF.

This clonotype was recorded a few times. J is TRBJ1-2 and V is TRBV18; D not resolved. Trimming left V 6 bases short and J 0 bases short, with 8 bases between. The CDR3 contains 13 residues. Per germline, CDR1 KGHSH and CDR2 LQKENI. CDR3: CASSADPNYGYTF. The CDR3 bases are TGTGCCAGCTCCGCTGACCCTAACTATGGCTACACCTTC.

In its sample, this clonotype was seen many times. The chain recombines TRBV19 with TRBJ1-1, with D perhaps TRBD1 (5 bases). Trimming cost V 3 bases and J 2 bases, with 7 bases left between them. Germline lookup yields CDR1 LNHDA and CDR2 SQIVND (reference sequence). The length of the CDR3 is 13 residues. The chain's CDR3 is CASSMGLNTEAFF. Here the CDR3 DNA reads TGTGCCAGTAGTATGGGACTCAACACTGAAGCTTTCTTT.

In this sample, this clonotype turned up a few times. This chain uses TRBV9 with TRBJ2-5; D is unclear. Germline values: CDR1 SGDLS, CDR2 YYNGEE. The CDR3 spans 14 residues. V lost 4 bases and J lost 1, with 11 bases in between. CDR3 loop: CASSPRGIQETQYF. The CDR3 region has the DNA TGTGCCAGCAGCCCCCGAGGCATCCAAGAGACCCAGTACTTC.

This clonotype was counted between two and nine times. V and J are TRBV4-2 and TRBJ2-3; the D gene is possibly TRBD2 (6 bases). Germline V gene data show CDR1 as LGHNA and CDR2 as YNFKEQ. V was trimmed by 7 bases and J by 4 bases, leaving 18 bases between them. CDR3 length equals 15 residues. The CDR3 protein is CASTQQPSAADTQYF. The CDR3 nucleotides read TGTGCCAGCACCCAGCAACCTAGCGCGGCAGATACGCAGTATTTT.

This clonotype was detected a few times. CDR3 loop: CASSDSGERQYV. CDR3 DNA sequence: TGTGCCAGCAGTGACAGCGGGGAGCGGCAGTACGTC. The chain links TRBV2 to TRBJ2-7; 7 bases agree with TRBD2. The V gene end was trimmed by 3 bases and the J gene end by 9 bases; junction bases not matched to a gene: 5. The CDR3 consists of 12 residues. Germline CDR1 is SNHLY and CDR2 is FYNNEI.

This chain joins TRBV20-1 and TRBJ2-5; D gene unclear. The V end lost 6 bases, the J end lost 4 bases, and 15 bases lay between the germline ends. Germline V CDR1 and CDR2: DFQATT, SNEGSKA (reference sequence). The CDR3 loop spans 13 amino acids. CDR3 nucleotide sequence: TGCAGTGCCCCTACCCCGGGCCCAGAGACCCAGTACTTC. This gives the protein CSAPTPGPETQYF.

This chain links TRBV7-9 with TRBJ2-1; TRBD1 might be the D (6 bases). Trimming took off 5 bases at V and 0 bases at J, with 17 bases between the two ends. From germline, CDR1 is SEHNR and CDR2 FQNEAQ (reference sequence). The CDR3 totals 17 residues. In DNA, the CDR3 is TGTGCCAGCAGCACCGTCTCCGGGACAAGCTCCTACAATGAGCAGTTCTTC. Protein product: CASSTVSGTSSYNEQFF.

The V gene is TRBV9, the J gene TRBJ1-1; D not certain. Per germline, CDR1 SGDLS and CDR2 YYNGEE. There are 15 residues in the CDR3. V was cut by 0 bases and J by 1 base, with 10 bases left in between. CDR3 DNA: TGTGCCAGCAGCGTAGAAGGACTGGGGAACACTGAAGCTTTCTTT. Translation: CASSVEGLGNTEAFF.

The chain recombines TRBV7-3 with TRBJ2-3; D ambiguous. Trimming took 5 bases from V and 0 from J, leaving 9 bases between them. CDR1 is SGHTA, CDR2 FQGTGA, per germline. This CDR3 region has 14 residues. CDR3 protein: CASSRDWSTDTQYF. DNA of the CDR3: TGTGCCAGCAGCCGAGACTGGAGCACAGATACGCAGTATTTT. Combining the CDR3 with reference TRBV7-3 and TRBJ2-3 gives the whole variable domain GAGVSQTPSNKVTEKGKYVELRCDPISGHTALYWYRQSLGQGPEFLIYFQGTGAADDSGLPNDRFFAVRPEGSVSTLKIQRTERGDSAVYLCASSRDWSTDTQYFGPGTRLTVL.

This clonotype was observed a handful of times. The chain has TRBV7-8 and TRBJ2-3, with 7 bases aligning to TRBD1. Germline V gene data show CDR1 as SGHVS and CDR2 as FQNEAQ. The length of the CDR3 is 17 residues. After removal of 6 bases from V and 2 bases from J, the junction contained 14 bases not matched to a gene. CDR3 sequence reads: CASRKTRGGANTDTQYF. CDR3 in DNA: TGTGCCAGCAGAAAAACTCGAGGGGGCGCGAACACAGATACGCAGTATTTT.

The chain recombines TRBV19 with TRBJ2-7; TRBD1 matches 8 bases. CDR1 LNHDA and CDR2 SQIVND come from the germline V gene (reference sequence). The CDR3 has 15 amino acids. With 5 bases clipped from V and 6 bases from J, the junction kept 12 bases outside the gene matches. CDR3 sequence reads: CASSPTQRTGIEQYF. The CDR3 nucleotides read TGTGCCAGTAGTCCTACTCAGAGGACAGGGATCGAGCAGTACTTC.

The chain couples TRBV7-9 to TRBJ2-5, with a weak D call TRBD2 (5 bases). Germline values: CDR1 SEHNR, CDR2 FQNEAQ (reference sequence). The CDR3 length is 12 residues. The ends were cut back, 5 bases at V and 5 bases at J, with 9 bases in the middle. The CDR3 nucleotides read TGTGCCAGCAGCGTGCGGGCGGAGACCCAGTACTTC. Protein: CASSVRAETQYF.

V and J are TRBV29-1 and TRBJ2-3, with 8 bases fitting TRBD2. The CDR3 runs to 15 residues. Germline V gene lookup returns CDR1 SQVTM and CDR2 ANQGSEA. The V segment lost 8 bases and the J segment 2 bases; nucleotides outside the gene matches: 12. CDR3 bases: TGCAGCTCCGGAGGCGGTAGCGGGGTCACAGATACGCAGTATTTT. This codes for CSSGGGSGVTDTQYF.

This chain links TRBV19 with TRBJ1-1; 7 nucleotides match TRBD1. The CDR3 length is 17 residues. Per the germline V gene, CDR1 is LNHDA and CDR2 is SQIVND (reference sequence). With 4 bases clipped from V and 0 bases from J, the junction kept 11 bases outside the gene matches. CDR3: CASSTSWTGLMNTEAFF. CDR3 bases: TGTGCCAGTAGTACCTCATGGACAGGCCTCATGAACACTGAAGCTTTCTTT.